Included here is one TCR beta chain sequence, with context. The entry originates in a study of shared clonotypes between healthy human individuals. Some clones are missing from TCRdb's copy, which holds only in-frame ones; the method was immunoSEQ multiplex PCR. The repertoire includes fewer than 1.6 million clones, just under 99% of them detected once, and approximately 0.4% sits in the top ten. Germline CDR1 is SGHRS and CDR2 is YFSETQ. There are 14 residues in the CDR3. V lost 4 bases and J lost 5, with 15 bases in between. The chain uses TRBV5-1 and TRBJ2-5; D remains ambiguous. This clonotype was obtained from a man younger than 45 in good health. Sequencing input: naive CD4+ T cells sorted from blood. Described subset: CD45RA+ positively selected. CDR3 bases: TGCGCCAGCAGCCTGACCCCTCCAGCCGAGACCCAGTACTTC. It is translated as CASSLTPPAETQYF.